The 24 T cell receptor beta chains reported below all come from one sample, sequenced in a study of T cells in Graves' hyperthyroidism and ophthalmopathy (dated by TCRdb to the late 2010s). Receptor libraries were prepared by multiplex PCR. Sequencer: Illumina HiSeq 2000. Amplification of TCR beta CDR3 regions was carried out from RNA transcripts. For the first round of RT-PCR on the TCR CDR3, the HTBI primer set was used together with the Qiagen OneStep RT-PCR kit. Using fastp at Q25 and MiXCR, TCRdb reprocessed the public reads and kept productive beta chains. Rows merge per CDR3 protein into single entries with the most common DNA and genes. For this sample there are roughly 500,000 distinct CDR3 sequences; over 35% appear just once. The ten largest clones add up to about two fifths of the sample. Sequencing was done on a sample of peripheral blood or thyroid tissue (not recorded which). Receptors originate from an adult woman with Graves' disease, either hyperthyroidism or ophthalmopathy (not recorded which).

This clonotype was seen ten or more times. CDR3 protein: CSALGRGRGETQYF. DNA of the CDR3: TGCAGTGCTCTTGGCCGGGGACGGGGCGAGACCCAGTACTTC. This chain uses TRBV20-1 with TRBJ2-5; D possibly matches TRBD1 or TRBD2 (5 bases each). The CDR3 extends over 14 amino acids. V was pared by 5 bases and J by 5 bases, with 18 bases between. CDR1 and CDR2 from the germline V gene are DFQATT and SNEGSKA (reference sequence).

The CDR3, as DNA: TGCAGCGTTGTTTCTATGGGGGACGATGGCTACACCTTC. As protein: CSVVSMGDDGYTF. J is TRBJ1-2 and V is TRBV29-1, with D possibly matching TRBD1 (5 bases). The CDR3 is 13 amino acids. V was clipped by 4 bases and J by 6 bases, with 15 bases between them. Germline CDR1 is SQVTM and CDR2 is ANQGSEA.

This clonotype came up many times. The chain recombines TRBV5-1 with TRBJ1-6; tentative D call: TRBD1 (6 bases). Trimming left V 5 bases short and J 0 bases short, with 9 bases between. Germline CDR1 reads SGHRS; CDR2 reads YFSETQ. This CDR3 contains 15 residues. The CDR3 nucleotides read TGCGCCAGCAGGAAACAGGGCTCCTATAATTCACCCCTCCACTTT. Protein: CASRKQGSYNSPLHF.

In its sample, this clonotype was seen many times. The chain employs TRBV20-1 and TRBJ2-2; TRBD2 aligns across 8 bases. Germline trimming cut 7 bases from V and 1 base from J; bases unmatched to any gene: 2. Germline CDR1 is DFQATT and CDR2 is SNEGSKA (reference sequence). The CDR3 runs 13 residues. Here the CDR3 reads CSVLAGNTGELFF. The CDR3 DNA sequence: TGCAGTGTCCTAGCGGGGAACACCGGGGAGCTGTTTTTT.

V and J are TRBV19 and TRBJ1-5; tentatively, D is TRBD1 (5 bases). V dropped 3 bases and J dropped 4 bases, with 13 bases sitting between them. Germline-derived CDR1 and CDR2 are LNHDA and SQIVND (reference sequence). The CDR3 totals 15 residues. The CDR3 spells CASSILSGWNQPQHF. CDR3 DNA sequence: TGTGCCAGTAGTATCTTGTCAGGGTGGAATCAGCCCCAGCATTTT.

On this clonotype: Germline is not matched at one junction end, which may reflect a read error. The rearrangement uses TRBV7-8 and TRBJ1-2; 8 bases map to TRBD1. CDR1 and CDR2 from the germline V gene are SGHVS and FQNEAQ. This CDR3 contains 14 residues. This chain's CDR3 is CASSGRGHGYGYAF. The DNA of the CDR3 is TGTGCCAGCAGCGGCAGGGGGCACGGCTATGGCTACGCCTTC.

CDR3 sequence (DNA): TGCAGCGTTGACCCCCTCCTGGGGGCCCGTGAGACCCAGTACTTC. Translated: CSVDPLLGARETQYF. This chain uses TRBV29-1 with TRBJ2-5; tentatively, D is TRBD1 (6 bases). This CDR3 contains 15 residues. Between the trimmed V and J ends, which lost 3 bases and 5 bases, there was a span of 19 bases. CDR1 and CDR2 from the germline V gene are SQVTM and ANQGSEA.

The chain's CDR3 is CASSIEGRGNQPQHF. Here the CDR3 DNA reads TGTGCCAGTAGTATAGAGGGAAGGGGCAATCAGCCCCAGCATTTT. This chain uses TRBV19 with TRBJ1-5; no firm D call. The germline gives CDR1 LNHDA, CDR2 SQIVND (reference sequence). CDR3 length: 15 amino acids. V was trimmed by 0 bases and J by 2 bases, leaving 8 bases between them.

The J gene is TRBJ2-7, the V gene TRBV7-9; TRBD1 matches at 8 bases. The CDR3 spans 13 residues. J lost 9 bases, V lost 3 bases, and 7 bases had no gene match. Germline assignment: CDR1 SEHNR and CDR2 FQNEAQ (reference sequence). The CDR3 is CASSFAGGAWQYF. As DNA, the CDR3 is TGTGCCAGCAGCTTTGCAGGGGGCGCGTGGCAGTACTTC.

This clonotype was recorded many times. This sequence joins TRBV3-1 and TRBJ2-5; 10 bases match TRBD2. The germline V gene encodes CDR1 LGHDT and CDR2 YNNKEL (reference sequence). V lost 4 bases to trimming and J lost 5 bases; unmatched junction nucleotides: 7. This CDR3 spans 15 amino acids. CDR3: CASSPPLAGAETQYF. DNA for the CDR3: TGTGCCAGCAGCCCACCGCTAGCGGGAGCGGAGACCCAGTACTTC.

This chain joins TRBV20-1 and TRBJ1-6, with D uncertain. The CDR3 runs to 14 residues. V was shortened by 1 base and J by 6 bases, with 10 bases between the two germline ends. From germline, CDR1 is DFQATT and CDR2 SNEGSKA (reference sequence). The CDR3 DNA follows: TGCAGTGCTAGAGCGCCGGACTTTAATTCACCCCTCCACTTT. It yields the protein CSARAPDFNSPLHF.

This clonotype was found a few times. The rearrangement uses TRBV29-1 and TRBJ1-2; D possibly corresponds to TRBD1 (5 bases). This CDR3 has 15 amino acids. CDR1 SQVTM and CDR2 ANQGSEA come from the germline V gene. Trimming took 4 bases from V and 2 from J, leaving 17 bases between them. CDR3 nucleotides: TGCAGCGTTGTCGGTAGGGGACTAGGGAACTATGGCTACACCTTC. Residues: CSVVGRGLGNYGYTF.

This clonotype was seen a handful of times. The J gene is TRBJ2-3, the V gene TRBV7-8; 9 bases agree with TRBD1. This CDR3 has 16 amino acids. After removal of 5 bases from V and 0 bases from J, the junction contained 6 bases not matched to a gene. In germline, CDR1 is SGHVS, CDR2 FQNEAQ. The DNA of the CDR3 is TGTGCCAGCAGCCCCAGACAGGGGGACAGCACAGATACGCAGTATTTT. Residues: CASSPRQGDSTDTQYF.

The chain's CDR3 is CSGQEPNYGYTF. The CDR3 bases are TGCAGCGGGCAGGAGCCCAACTATGGCTACACCTTC. The J gene is TRBJ1-2, the V gene TRBV29-1; no definite D call. CDR3 length: 12 residues. Trimming took 7 bases from V and 2 from J, leaving 11 bases between them. Germline V gene lookup returns CDR1 SQVTM and CDR2 ANQGSEA. Full variable domain (outside the CDR3, taken from reference TRBV29-1 and TRBJ1-2): SAVISQKPSRDICQRGTSLTIQCQVDSQVTMMFWYRQQPGQSLTLIATANQGSEATYESGFVIDKFPISRPNLTFSTLTVSNMSPEDSSIYLCSGQEPNYGYTFGSGTRLTVV.

The chain links TRBV25-1 to TRBJ1-1; D remains ambiguous. V gave up 0 bases and J gave up 1 base, with 9 bases separating them. Per germline, CDR1 MGHDK and CDR2 SYGVNS. This CDR3 contains 15 residues. Here the CDR3 DNA reads TGTGCCAGCAGTGAATATGGACCCGGGAACACTGAAGCTTTCTTT. It specifies CASSEYGPGNTEAFF. Full variable domain (rest looked up from reference TRBV25-1 and TRBJ1-1): EADIYQTPRYLVIGTGKKITLECSQTMGHDKMYWYQQDPGMELHLIHYSYGVNSTEKGDLSSESTVSRIRTEHFPLTLESARPSHTSQYLCASSEYGPGNTEAFFGQGTRLTVV.

The chain links TRBV11-2 to TRBJ1-4; D is uncertain. The V gene's germline CDR1 is SGHAT and CDR2 FQNNGV. The CDR3 is 14 residues long. Trimming removed 7 bases at V and 5 bases at J, with 14 bases between. The CDR3 DNA follows: TGTGCCAGCATGCAGCGCCGGAACAATGAAAAACTGTTTTTT. This sequence encodes CASMQRRNNEKLFF.

On this clonotype itself: At one of its ends the junction is not consistent with the germline gene, which may arise from a read error. This chain joins TRBV7-7 and TRBJ2-5, with D unresolved. This CDR3 is built from 14 residues. Germline values: CDR1 SSHAT, CDR2 FNYEAQ (reference sequence). The CDR3: CASSPVSLQETQYF. The CDR3 DNA reads TGTGCTAGCAGCCCAGTTAGCCTCCAAGAGACCCAGTACTTC.

At least ten counts were recorded for this clonotype. The J gene is TRBJ2-6, the V gene TRBV19; 13 bases are shared with TRBD2. The CDR3 spans 20 residues. Germline-derived CDR1 and CDR2 are LNHDA and SQIVND (reference sequence). The V gene end was trimmed by 6 bases and the J gene end by 2 bases; junction bases not matched to a gene: 13. CDR3 nucleotides: TGTGCCAGTAGCAACCTTGCGGGCGGACTAGCGGGAGCTGGGGCCAACGTCCTGACTTTC. This sequence encodes CASSNLAGGLAGAGANVLTF.

This clonotype was counted at least ten times. This rearrangement joins TRBV10-3 to TRBJ2-5; D remains unclear. The germline V gene has CDR1 ENHRY and CDR2 SYGVKD. V gave up 4 bases and J gave up 1 base, with 4 bases separating them. This CDR3 is 12 amino acids long. In nucleotides, the CDR3 is TGTGCCATCAGTGTCAGCCAAGAGACCCAGTACTTC. Translating gives CAISVSQETQYF.

This clonotype was counted at least ten times. The J gene is TRBJ1-1, the V gene TRBV4-3; D is uncertain. The CDR3 spans 15 residues. Deletions cut 0 bases from V and 5 bases from J, with 13 bases between. Germline CDR1 reads LGHNA; CDR2 reads YSLEER. The CDR3 is CASSQDLSGGTEAFF. CDR3 DNA sequence: TGCGCCAGCAGCCAAGATCTCAGCGGTGGGACTGAAGCTTTCTTT.

V usage is TRBV19 and J usage is TRBJ1-5; D not certain. The germline CDR1 and CDR2 sequences are LNHDA and SQIVND (reference sequence). There are 16 residues in the CDR3. V lost 4 bases, J lost 3 bases, and 16 bases lay in between. CDR3 protein: CASSTIRTVYNQPQHF. The CDR3 DNA is TGTGCCAGTAGTACTATTCGGACGGTGTACAATCAGCCCCAGCATTTT.

The chain joins TRBV5-4 to TRBJ1-4; perhaps TRBD1 as D (6 bases). CDR1 and CDR2 (germline): SGHNT, YYREEE (reference sequence). Trimming shortened V by 1 base and J by 1 base, and 11 bases separated the two germline ends. There are 16 residues in the CDR3. The CDR3 bases are TGTGCCAGCAGCTTGATCAAACAGGGAACTAATGAAAAACTGTTTTTT. This sequence encodes CASSLIKQGTNEKLFF.

The gene calls are TRBV20-1 and TRBJ2-2, with D possibly TRBD2 on 6 matching bases. The CDR3 spans 14 residues. Germline V gene lookup returns CDR1 DFQATT and CDR2 SNEGSKA (reference sequence). V was shortened by 1 base and J by 5 bases, with 11 bases between the two germline ends. CDR3 sequence (DNA): TGCAGTGCTAGAGCTGGGACTCAGACCGGGGAGCTGTTTTTT. Translating it yields CSARAGTQTGELFF.

The rearrangement joins TRBV9 to TRBJ2-5; a possible D gene is TRBD2 (6 bases). The CDR3 totals 15 residues. V was trimmed by 0 bases and J by 5 bases, leaving 14 bases between them. Germline CDR1 reads SGDLS; CDR2 reads YYNGEE. The CDR3 nucleotides are TGTGCCAGCAGCGTAGATGCTAGCGAGAAGGAGACCCAGTACTTC. Protein: CASSVDASEKETQYF. The full variable domain, with the rest looked up from reference TRBV9 and TRBJ2-5, is DSGVTQTPKHLITATGQRVTLRCSPRSGDLSVYWYQQSLDQGLQFLIQYYNGEERAKGNILERFSAQQFPDLHSELNLSSLELGDSALYFCASSVDASEKETQYFGPGTRLLVL.